The 25 T cell receptor beta chains below come from one sample, sequenced in a study of early T cells in non-severe SARS-CoV-2 infection. A single record per CDR3 protein comes from TCRdb applying MiXCR to the 5' RACE reads. The table shows tens of thousands of distinct CDR3 sequences, with about 4.7% occurring only once. The sample was whole blood. The receptor source for this set is an adult who was a healthcare worker with PCR-confirmed SARS-CoV-2 infection or an uninfected control (not recorded which).

This clonotype was recorded a few times. The rearrangement joins TRBV3-1 to TRBJ1-2; D might be TRBD1 (5 bases). V lost 1 base and J lost 4, with 10 bases in between. Germline V CDR1 and CDR2: LGHDT, YNNKEL (reference sequence). The CDR3 loop spans 14 amino acids. CDR3 amino acids: CASSQVTGRYGYTF. Here the CDR3 DNA reads TGTGCCAGCAGCCAAGTAACGGGGCGCTATGGCTACACCTTC.

Ten or more counts support this clonotype. This chain uses TRBV4-2 with TRBJ2-7; tentative D call: TRBD1 (5 bases). Trimming shortened V by 4 bases and J by 4 bases, and 11 bases separated the two germline ends. Germline V CDR1 and CDR2: LGHNA, YNFKEQ. The CDR3 runs 13 residues. Written as DNA, the CDR3 is TGTGCCAGCAGCCTCCAAGACAGTTACGAGCAGTACTTC. Translating gives CASSLQDSYEQYF.

This clonotype was seen repeatedly, ten times or more. The chain has TRBV5-1 and TRBJ2-1; D is possibly TRBD1 or TRBD2 (5 bases each). This CDR3 comprises 15 residues. Germline CDR1 is SGHRS and CDR2 is YFSETQ. Trimming left V 4 bases short and J 10 bases short, with 21 bases between. CDR3 sequence (DNA): TGCGCCAGCAGCGCCGGGACGTCAAACTCAAACGAGCAGTTCTTC. Encoded protein: CASSAGTSNSNEQFF.

This clonotype was counted at least ten times. The V and J genes are TRBV20-1 and TRBJ2-5; D gene ambiguous. CDR3 length: 12 amino acids. Germline CDR1 reads DFQATT; CDR2 reads SNEGSKA (reference sequence). Deletions cut 4 bases from V and 4 bases from J, with 10 bases between. CDR3 region: CSAKGPLETQYF. CDR3 in DNA: TGCAGTGCTAAGGGCCCCCTAGAGACCCAGTACTTC.

The sample holds many counts of this clonotype. This rearrangement joins TRBV7-9 to TRBJ1-2; a possible D gene is TRBD1 (5 bases). CDR3 length: 13 residues. Germline V gene lookup returns CDR1 SEHNR and CDR2 FQNEAQ (reference sequence). Trimming pared 4 bases from V and 6 bases from J, leaving 12 bases between. Here the CDR3 reads CASSSPRGDGYTF. The CDR3 bases are TGTGCCAGCAGCTCCCCCCGGGGGGATGGCTACACCTTC.

There are many counts of this clonotype. The V call is TRBV19, the J call TRBJ2-1, with 7 bases identical to TRBD2. Germline CDR1 reads LNHDA; CDR2 reads SQIVND (reference sequence). The junction had 5 bases not matched to a gene; V was cut back by 1 base and J by 5 bases. The CDR3 consists of 15 residues. The CDR3 region is CASSIGGGGNNEQFF. CDR3 DNA: TGTGCCAGTAGTATAGGTGGCGGGGGAAACAATGAGCAGTTCTTC.

This clonotype was seen at least ten times. J is TRBJ2-7 and V is TRBV24-1; no reliable D call. V gave up 5 bases and J gave up 3 bases, with 13 bases separating them. The V gene's germline CDR1 is KGHDR and CDR2 SFDVKD. This CDR3 comprises 14 residues. The CDR3 region is CATSGSAEDYEQYF. CDR3 nucleotides: TGTGCCACCAGTGGATCGGCGGAAGACTACGAGCAGTACTTC.

By proportion, this clonotype is medium-sized. The genes are TRBV6-1 and TRBJ1-5, with D uncertain. CDR1 and CDR2 from the germline V gene are MNHNS and SASEGT. The V end was cut by 0 bases, the J end by 4 bases, with 4 bases between. The CDR3 has 13 amino acids. CDR3 nucleotide sequence: TGTGCCAGCAGTGAAGCCCCAAATCAGCCCCAGCATTTT. Translation: CASSEAPNQPQHF.

The table lists this clonotype with many counts. This chain connects TRBV29-1 to TRBJ1-1; D is uncertain. The CDR3 runs to 11 residues. V gave up 7 bases and J gave up 4 bases, with 10 bases separating them. CDR1 is SQVTM and CDR2 is ANQGSEA in the germline V gene. Here the CDR3 DNA reads TGCAGCGCTCTCATTCTCACTGAAGCTTTCTTT. The encoded protein is CSALILTEAFF.

Within the sample, this clonotype is large. The chain is built from TRBV6-2 or TRBV6-3 and TRBJ2-7, with D unclear. The length of the CDR3 is 13 residues. Trimming stripped 4 bases from V and 3 bases from J, with 10 bases between. Germline V lookup: CDR1 MNHEY, CDR2 SVGEGT. Here the CDR3 reads CASSWAEIYEQYF. DNA for the CDR3: TGTGCCAGCAGTTGGGCAGAAATCTACGAGCAGTACTTC.

This clonotype was counted ten times or more. The CDR3 loop reads CASSLASMETQYF. As DNA, the CDR3 is TGCGCCAGCAGCTTGGCGAGTATGGAGACCCAGTACTTC. The V call is TRBV5-1, the J call TRBJ2-5; D gene uncertain. CDR1 SGHRS and CDR2 YFSETQ come from the germline V gene. The CDR3 runs 13 residues. V was clipped by 0 bases and J by 5 bases, with 8 bases between them.

This clonotype was recorded at least ten times. This sequence joins TRBV28 and TRBJ1-2; no definite D call. Germline V lookup: CDR1 MDHEN, CDR2 SYDVKM. V lost 7 bases to trimming and J lost 2 bases, with 14 bases between them. CDR3 length: 14 amino acids. CDR3 DNA: TGTGCCAGCAACCCCCGCGGAGAAAACTATGGCTACACCTTC. Its translation is CASNPRGENYGYTF.

The chain recombines TRBV29-1 with TRBJ2-1; a weak D match, TRBD1 (6 bases). Germline V lookup: CDR1 SQVTM, CDR2 ANQGSEA. Trimming took 6 bases from V and 7 from J, leaving 10 bases between them. The CDR3 runs 11 residues. The CDR3 bases are TGCAGCGTAACAGGGTTTAATGAGCAGTTCTTC. It yields the protein CSVTGFNEQFF.

This clonotype was found many times. The rearrangement links TRBV7-2 to TRBJ2-7, with D possibly TRBD2 on 5 matching bases. CDR3 length: 15 residues. V was cut by 7 bases and J by 0 bases, with 16 bases left in between. CDR1 is SGHTA and CDR2 is FQGNSA in the germline V gene. The CDR3 region is CASKSLFGSSYEQYF. The DNA of the CDR3 is TGTGCCAGCAAGTCGCTATTTGGGAGCTCCTACGAGCAGTACTTC.

In its sample, this clonotype was seen a few times. This chain uses TRBV28 with TRBJ1-1, with unresolved D. The CDR3 loop spans 14 amino acids. The germline V and J ends were trimmed by 6 bases and 1 base, with 12 bases remaining between them. Germline-derived CDR1 and CDR2 are MDHEN and SYDVKM. CDR3 sequence (DNA): TGTGCCAGCAGGTATGCGGGCGAGAACACTGAAGCTTTCTTT. Encoded protein: CASRYAGENTEAFF.

The chain couples TRBV5-1 to TRBJ2-7; D may be TRBD2 (6 bases). CDR1 and CDR2 (germline): SGHRS, YFSETQ. Trimming took off 5 bases at V and 0 bases at J, with 15 bases between the two ends. The CDR3 runs to 15 residues. CDR3 sequence: CASSPGTAISYEQYF. CDR3 DNA: TGCGCCAGCAGTCCCGGGACTGCCATCTCCTACGAGCAGTACTTC.

This clonotype was picked up many times. The V and J genes are TRBV7-8 and TRBJ2-7; D is unclear. The CDR3 sequence is 14 residues long. Germline CDR1 reads SGHVS; CDR2 reads FQNEAQ. The V end lost 1 base, the J end lost 1 base, and 8 bases lay between the germline ends. As DNA, the CDR3 is TGTGCCAGCAGCTTAGTAGGTTTGTCCTACGAGCAGTACTTC. This codes for CASSLVGLSYEQYF.

This clonotype came up many times. The chain joins TRBV20-1 to TRBJ1-5, with D hard to call. This CDR3 comprises 16 residues. V lost 3 bases, J lost 1 base, and 16 bases lay in between. Germline V CDR1 and CDR2: DFQATT, SNEGSKA (reference sequence). The CDR3 spells CSASPLTSSSNQPQHF. The CDR3 DNA sequence: TGCAGTGCTAGTCCCTTGACATCCTCGAGCAATCAGCCCCAGCATTTT.

This clonotype was counted ten times or more. The chain joins TRBV18 to TRBJ2-2; possibly TRBD1 for D (6 bases). The CDR3 covers 14 residues. CDR1 KGHSH and CDR2 LQKENI come from the germline V gene. V dropped 6 bases and J dropped 0 bases, with 8 bases sitting between them. In nucleotides, the CDR3 is TGTGCCAGCTCTGGACAGTCGAACACCGGGGAGCTGTTTTTT. Translated: CASSGQSNTGELFF.

In its sample, this clonotype was seen a few times. V and J are TRBV20-1 and TRBJ2-5; 9 bases are shared with TRBD2. With V trimmed by 2 bases and J by 1 base, 8 bases remained unmatched. Germline V CDR1 and CDR2: DFQATT, SNEGSKA (reference sequence). The CDR3 runs to 16 residues. The CDR3 coding sequence is TGCAGTGCTAGACCGTCCGCGGGAGGGGGCCAAGAGACCCAGTACTTC. Protein: CSARPSAGGGQETQYF.

This clonotype came up many times. This chain uses TRBV20-1 with TRBJ1-2; TRBD1 might be the D (6 bases). The CDR3 length is 12 residues. Deletions cut 6 bases from V and 3 bases from J, with 11 bases between. Germline CDR1 and CDR2: DFQATT and SNEGSKA (reference sequence). The CDR3 loop reads CSARGGDYGYTF. The DNA for the CDR3 is TGCAGTGCACGAGGGGGTGACTATGGCTACACCTTC.

The table lists this clonotype with many counts. The rearrangement joins TRBV6-5 to TRBJ2-7; TRBD1 aligns across 10 bases. The germline V gene encodes CDR1 MNHEY and CDR2 SVGAGI. V lost 6 bases and J lost 6; bases outside the gene matches: 5. This CDR3 comprises 13 residues. The CDR3 bases are TGTGCCAGCAGCACCGGGACAGGGGCCGAGCAGTACTTC. Amino acids: CASSTGTGAEQYF.

This clonotype was found many times. This sequence joins TRBV7-2 and TRBJ2-1; possibly TRBD1 for D (6 bases). Germline CDR1 reads SGHTA; CDR2 reads FQGNSA. Trimming stripped 4 bases from V and 4 bases from J, with 17 bases between. This CDR3 has 16 amino acids. CDR3 coding DNA: TGTGCCAGCAGCTGGGGGCGGATAGGCTTTTACAATGAGCAGTTCTTC. Protein: CASSWGRIGFYNEQFF.

The sample holds many counts of this clonotype. The chain joins TRBV9 to TRBJ2-7; 16 bases are a match to TRBD2. The CDR3 extends over 19 amino acids. Per the germline V gene, CDR1 is SGDLS and CDR2 is YYNGEE. The junction had 9 bases not matched to a gene; V was cut back by 0 bases and J by 3 bases. This CDR3 reads CASSVGMGLAGGPIYEQYF. CDR3 DNA: TGTGCCAGCAGCGTAGGGATGGGACTAGCGGGAGGGCCCATCTACGAGCAGTACTTC.

This clonotype has ten or more counts. This sequence joins TRBV7-8 and TRBJ2-5; TRBD2 matches at 12 bases. With V trimmed by 4 bases and J by 2 bases, 5 bases remained unmatched. The V gene's germline CDR1 is SGHVS and CDR2 FQNEAQ. The CDR3 covers 16 residues. The CDR3 nucleotides read TGTGCCAGCAGCTCGGCGCTAGCGGGAGGGCAAGAGACCCAGTACTTC. Amino acid sequence: CASSSALAGGQETQYF.